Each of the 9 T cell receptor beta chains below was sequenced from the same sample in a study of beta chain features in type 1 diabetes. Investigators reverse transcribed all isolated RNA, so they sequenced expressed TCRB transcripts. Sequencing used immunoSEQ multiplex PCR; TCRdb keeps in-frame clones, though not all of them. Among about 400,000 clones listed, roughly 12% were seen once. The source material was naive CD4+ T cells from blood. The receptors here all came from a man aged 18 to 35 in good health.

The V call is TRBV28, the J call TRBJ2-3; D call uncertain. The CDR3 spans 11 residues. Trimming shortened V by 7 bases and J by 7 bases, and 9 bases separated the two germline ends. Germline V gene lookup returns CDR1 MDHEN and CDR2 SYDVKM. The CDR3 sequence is CASTELNTQYF. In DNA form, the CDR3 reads TGTGCCAGCACCGAACTAAATACGCAGTATTTT.

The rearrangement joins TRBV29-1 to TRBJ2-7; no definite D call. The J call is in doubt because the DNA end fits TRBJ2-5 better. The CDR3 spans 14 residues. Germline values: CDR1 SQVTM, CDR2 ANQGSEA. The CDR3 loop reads CSVAPALVEETQYF. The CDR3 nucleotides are TGCAGCGTAGCCCCAGCTCTAGTGGAGGAGACCCAGTACTTC.

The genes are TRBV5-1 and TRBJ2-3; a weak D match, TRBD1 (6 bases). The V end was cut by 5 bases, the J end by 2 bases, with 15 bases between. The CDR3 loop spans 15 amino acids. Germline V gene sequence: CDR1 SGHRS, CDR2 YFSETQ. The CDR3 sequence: CASSIGRGFTDTQYF. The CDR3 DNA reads TGCGCCAGCAGTATTGGCAGGGGATTCACAGATACGCAGTATTTT. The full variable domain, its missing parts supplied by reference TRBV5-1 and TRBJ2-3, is KAGVTQTPRYLIKTRGQQVTLSCSPISGHRSVSWYQQTPGQGLQFLFEYFSETQRNKGNFPGRFSGRQFSNSRSEMNVSTLELGDSALYLCASSIGRGFTDTQYFGPGTRLTVL.

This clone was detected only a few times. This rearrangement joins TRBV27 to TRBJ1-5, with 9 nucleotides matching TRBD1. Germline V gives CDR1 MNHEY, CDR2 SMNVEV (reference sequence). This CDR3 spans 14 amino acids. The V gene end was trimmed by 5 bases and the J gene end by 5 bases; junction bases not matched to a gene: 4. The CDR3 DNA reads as TGTGCCAGCAGTGCCTACAGGGGGCATCAGCCCCAGCATTTT. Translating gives CASSAYRGHQPQHF.

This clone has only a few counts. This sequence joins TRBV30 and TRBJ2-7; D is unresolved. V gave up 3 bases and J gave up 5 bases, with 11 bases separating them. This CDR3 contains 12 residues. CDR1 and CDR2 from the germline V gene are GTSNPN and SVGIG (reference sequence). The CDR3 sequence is CAWSPRYHEQYF. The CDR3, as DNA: TGTGCCTGGAGCCCGCGGTACCACGAGCAGTACTTC.

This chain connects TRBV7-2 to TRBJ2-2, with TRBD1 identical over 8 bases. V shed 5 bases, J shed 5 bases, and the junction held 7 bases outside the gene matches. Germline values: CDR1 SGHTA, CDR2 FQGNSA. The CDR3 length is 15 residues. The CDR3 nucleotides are TGTGCCAGCAGCCCGGACAGGGTAGTAACCGGGGAGCTGTTTTTT. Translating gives CASSPDRVVTGELFF.

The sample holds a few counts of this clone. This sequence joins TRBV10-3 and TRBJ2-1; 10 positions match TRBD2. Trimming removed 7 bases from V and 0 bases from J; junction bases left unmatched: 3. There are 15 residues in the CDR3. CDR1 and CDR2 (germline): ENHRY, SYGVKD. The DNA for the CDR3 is TGTGCCATCATGAAGCGGGGGGGCTCCTACAATGAGCAGTTCTTC. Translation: CAIMKRGGSYNEQFF.

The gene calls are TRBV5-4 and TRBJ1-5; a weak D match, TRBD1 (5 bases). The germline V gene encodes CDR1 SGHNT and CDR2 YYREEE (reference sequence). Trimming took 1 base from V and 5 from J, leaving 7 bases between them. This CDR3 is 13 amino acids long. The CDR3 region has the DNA TGTGCCAGCAGCTTGTGGGGGGATCAGCCCCAGCATTTT. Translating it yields CASSLWGDQPQHF.

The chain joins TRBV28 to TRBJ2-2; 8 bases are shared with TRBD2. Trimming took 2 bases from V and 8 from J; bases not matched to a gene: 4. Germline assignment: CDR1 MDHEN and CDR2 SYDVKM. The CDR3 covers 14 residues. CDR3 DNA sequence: TGTGCCAGCAGTTTAAGCGGGAGAGGTGGGGAGCTGTTTTTT. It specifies CASSLSGRGGELFF.